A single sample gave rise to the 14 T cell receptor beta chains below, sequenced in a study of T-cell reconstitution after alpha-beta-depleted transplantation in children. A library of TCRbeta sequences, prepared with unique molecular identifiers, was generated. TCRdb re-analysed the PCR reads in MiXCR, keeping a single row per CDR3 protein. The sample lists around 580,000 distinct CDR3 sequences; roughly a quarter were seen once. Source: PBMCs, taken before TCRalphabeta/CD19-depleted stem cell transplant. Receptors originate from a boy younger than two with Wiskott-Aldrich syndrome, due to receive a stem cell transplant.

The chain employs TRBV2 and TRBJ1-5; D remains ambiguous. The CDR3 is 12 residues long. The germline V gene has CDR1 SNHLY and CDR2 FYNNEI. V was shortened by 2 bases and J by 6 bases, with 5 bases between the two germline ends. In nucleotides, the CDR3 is TGTGCCAGCAGTGAACGCCCTCAGCCCCAGCATTTT. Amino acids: CASSERPQPQHF. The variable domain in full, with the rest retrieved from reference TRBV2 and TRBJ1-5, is EPEVTQTPSHQVTQMGQEVILRCVPISNHLYFYWYRQILGQKVEFLVSFYNNEISEKSEIFDDQFSVERPDGSNFTLKIRSTKLEDSAMYFCASSERPQPQHFGDGTRLSIL.

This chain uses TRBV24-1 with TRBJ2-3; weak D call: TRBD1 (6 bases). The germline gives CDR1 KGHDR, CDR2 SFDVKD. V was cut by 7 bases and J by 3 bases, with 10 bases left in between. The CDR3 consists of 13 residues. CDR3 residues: CATSAQGTDTQYF. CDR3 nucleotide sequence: TGTGCCACCAGCGCACAGGGTACAGATACGCAGTATTTT.

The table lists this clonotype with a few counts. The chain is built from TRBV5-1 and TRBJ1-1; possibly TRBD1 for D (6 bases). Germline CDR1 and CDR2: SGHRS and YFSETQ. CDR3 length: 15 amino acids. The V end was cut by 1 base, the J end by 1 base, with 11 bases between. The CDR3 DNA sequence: TGCGCCAGCAGCTTGACAGGGCCTAAGAACACTGAAGCTTTCTTT. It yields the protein CASSLTGPKNTEAFF.

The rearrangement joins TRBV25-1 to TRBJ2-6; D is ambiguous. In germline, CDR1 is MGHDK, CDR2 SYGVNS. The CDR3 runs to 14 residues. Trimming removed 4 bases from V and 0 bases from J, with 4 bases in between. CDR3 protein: CASSGHSGANVLTF. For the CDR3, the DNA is TGTGCCAGCAGTGGACACTCTGGGGCCAACGTCCTGACTTTC. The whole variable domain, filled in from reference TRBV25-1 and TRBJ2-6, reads EADIYQTPRYLVIGTGKKITLECSQTMGHDKMYWYQQDPGMELHLIHYSYGVNSTEKGDLSSESTVSRIRTEHFPLTLESARPSHTSQYLCASSGHSGANVLTFGAGSRLTVL.

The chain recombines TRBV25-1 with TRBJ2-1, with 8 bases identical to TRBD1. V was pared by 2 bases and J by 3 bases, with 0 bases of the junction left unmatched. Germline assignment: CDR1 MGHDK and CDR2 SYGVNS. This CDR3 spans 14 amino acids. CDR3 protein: CASSEGQGYNEQFF. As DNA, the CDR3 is TGTGCCAGCAGTGAAGGACAGGGCTACAATGAGCAGTTCTTC.

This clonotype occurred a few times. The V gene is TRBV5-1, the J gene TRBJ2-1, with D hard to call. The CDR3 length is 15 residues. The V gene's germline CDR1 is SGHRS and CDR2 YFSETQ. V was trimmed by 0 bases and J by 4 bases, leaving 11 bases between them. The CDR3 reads CASSLGQVTYNEQFF. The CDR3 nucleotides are TGCGCCAGCAGCTTGGGGCAGGTTACTTACAATGAGCAGTTCTTC. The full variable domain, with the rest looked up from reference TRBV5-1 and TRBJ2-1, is KAGVTQTPRYLIKTRGQQVTLSCSPISGHRSVSWYQQTPGQGLQFLFEYFSETQRNKGNFPGRFSGRQFSNSRSEMNVSTLELGDSALYLCASSLGQVTYNEQFFGPGTRLTVL.

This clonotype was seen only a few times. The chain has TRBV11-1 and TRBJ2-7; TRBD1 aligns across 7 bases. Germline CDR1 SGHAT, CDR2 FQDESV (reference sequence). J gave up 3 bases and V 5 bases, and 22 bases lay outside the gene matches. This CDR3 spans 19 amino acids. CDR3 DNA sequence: TGTGCCAGCAGCCCCCGACAGGGTGGAACGGGGAGCGCAATCTACGAGCAGTACTTC. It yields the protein CASSPRQGGTGSAIYEQYF. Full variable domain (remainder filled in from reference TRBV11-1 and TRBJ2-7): EAEVAQSPRYKITEKSQAVAFWCDPISGHATLYWYRQILGQGPELLVQFQDESVVDDSQLPKDRFSAERLKGVDSTLKIQPAELGDSAMYLCASSPRQGGTGSAIYEQYFGPGTRLTVT.

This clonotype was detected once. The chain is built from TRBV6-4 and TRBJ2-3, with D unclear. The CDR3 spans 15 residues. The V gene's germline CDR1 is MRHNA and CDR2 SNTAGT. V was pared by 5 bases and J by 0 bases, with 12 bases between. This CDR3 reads CASSPTATSTDTQYF. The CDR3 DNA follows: TGTGCCAGCAGTCCGACTGCCACTAGCACAGATACGCAGTATTTT.

This CDR3 reads CSVLGAGYGYTF. DNA for the CDR3: TGCAGCGTTCTGGGGGCGGGCTATGGCTACACCTTC. The chain combines TRBV29-1 with TRBJ1-2; a weak D match, TRBD1 (6 bases). The germline V gene has CDR1 SQVTM and CDR2 ANQGSEA. The CDR3 extends over 12 amino acids. The V and J ends lost 5 bases and 4 bases respectively, with 11 bases between them.

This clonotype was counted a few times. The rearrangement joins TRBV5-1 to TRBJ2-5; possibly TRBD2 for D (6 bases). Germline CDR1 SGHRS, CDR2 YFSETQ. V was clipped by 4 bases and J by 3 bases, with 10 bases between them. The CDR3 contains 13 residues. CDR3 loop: CASSTGTEETQYF. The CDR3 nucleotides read TGCGCCAGCAGCACCGGGACTGAAGAGACCCAGTACTTC.

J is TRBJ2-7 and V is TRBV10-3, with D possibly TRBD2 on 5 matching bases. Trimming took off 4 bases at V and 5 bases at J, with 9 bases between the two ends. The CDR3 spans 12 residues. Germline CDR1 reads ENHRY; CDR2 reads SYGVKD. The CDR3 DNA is TGTGCCATCAGTGGGAAAGCGGACGAGCAGTACTTC. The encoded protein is CAISGKADEQYF.

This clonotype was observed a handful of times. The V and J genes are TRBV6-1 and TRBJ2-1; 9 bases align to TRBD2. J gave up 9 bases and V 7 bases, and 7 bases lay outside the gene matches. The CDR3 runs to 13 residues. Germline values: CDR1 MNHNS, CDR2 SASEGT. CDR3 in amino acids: CASTRTSVGEQFF. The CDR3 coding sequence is TGTGCCAGCACCCGGACTAGCGTGGGTGAGCAGTTCTTC.

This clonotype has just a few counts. The CDR3 DNA reads TGTGCCAGCTCACCAGCCCTCCAGGGTGTGAATGGCTACACCTTC. Its translation is CASSPALQGVNGYTF. The chain couples TRBV18 to TRBJ1-2; D is perhaps TRBD1 (5 bases). The CDR3 is 15 residues long. Germline V gives CDR1 KGHSH, CDR2 LQKENI. The ends were cut back, 2 bases at V and 6 bases at J, with 16 bases in the middle.

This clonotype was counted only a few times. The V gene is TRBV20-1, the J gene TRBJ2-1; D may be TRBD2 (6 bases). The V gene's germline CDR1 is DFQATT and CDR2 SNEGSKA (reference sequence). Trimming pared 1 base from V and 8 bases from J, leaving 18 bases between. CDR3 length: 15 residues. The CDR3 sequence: CSARVLGGGKDEQFF. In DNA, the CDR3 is TGCAGTGCTAGAGTACTGGGGGGAGGTAAGGATGAGCAGTTCTTC.